The 25 T cell receptor beta chains in this list originate from one sample, sequenced in a study of blood T cells in healthy people across ages. PCR was performed a second time for about 6 to 12 cycles using a sample-barcoded 5' primer and a J-beta primer mix. A single record per CDR3 protein comes from TCRdb applying MiXCR to the 5' RACE reads. The sample carries approximately 880,000 distinct CDR3 sequences, 48% recorded once. Sequenced input: blood. Source of these receptors: a man aged 30-40 years in good health.

This chain joins TRBV7-8 and TRBJ2-3; tentatively, D is TRBD2 (6 bases). Germline V gene data show CDR1 as SGHVS and CDR2 as FQNEAQ. With 5 bases removed from V and 5 bases from J, the gap between germline ends came to 14 bases. The CDR3 is made up of 14 amino acids. CDR3 bases: TGTGCCAGCAGCGCCCACAGGAGGGAAGATACGCAGTATTTT. Translated, it gives CASSAHRREDTQYF.

In its sample, this clonotype was seen a few times. The chain carries TRBV30 and TRBJ2-7, with D possibly matching TRBD2 (6 bases). The V end lost 2 bases, the J end lost 3 bases, and 17 bases lay between the germline ends. The CDR3 runs to 15 residues. Germline assignment: CDR1 GTSNPN and CDR2 SVGIG (reference sequence). Here the CDR3 DNA reads TGTGCCTGGAGTACCAGCGGGTTCCAAATCTACGAGCAGTACTTC. Amino acid sequence: CAWSTSGFQIYEQYF.

V and J are TRBV5-1 and TRBJ1-1; D call uncertain. The V end was cut by 6 bases, the J end by 1 base, with 13 bases between. CDR1 is SGHRS and CDR2 is YFSETQ in the germline V gene. This CDR3 comprises 14 residues. DNA for the CDR3: TGCGCCAGCACCGAGGTACAGAAGAACACTGAAGCTTTCTTT. Translation: CASTEVQKNTEAFF.

This clonotype came up a few times. The rearrangement joins TRBV27 to TRBJ1-2, with a weak D call TRBD1 (5 bases). The CDR3 loop spans 15 amino acids. V lost 1 base and J 8 bases, leaving 17 bases between the germline ends. Germline lookup yields CDR1 MNHEY and CDR2 SMNVEV (reference sequence). The CDR3, as DNA: TGTGCCAGCAGTTTATACACAAGGGGCTCTAGCGGCTACACCTTC. Its translation: CASSLYTRGSSGYTF.

The CDR3 nucleotides are TGTGCCAGCAGCTTAGTCGGTGGCGGGGGTCACAATGAGCAGTTCTTC. The encoded protein is CASSLVGGGGHNEQFF. The V and J genes are TRBV7-9 and TRBJ2-1, with TRBD2 matching over 7 bases. The trim removed 1 base at V and 5 bases at J, leaving 8 bases unmatched. The CDR3 spans 16 residues. Germline values: CDR1 SEHNR, CDR2 FQNEAQ (reference sequence).

This rearrangement joins TRBV5-1 to TRBJ2-5, with 9 bases that match TRBD1. CDR3 length: 14 amino acids. V gave up 4 bases and J gave up 3 bases; unmatched junction bases: 4. The germline gives CDR1 SGHRS, CDR2 YFSETQ. In DNA form, the CDR3 reads TGCGCCAGCAGCATCGACAGGGGGGAAGAGACCCAGTACTTC. Protein sequence: CASSIDRGEETQYF. The full variable domain, with the rest looked up from reference TRBV5-1 and TRBJ2-5, is KAGVTQTPRYLIKTRGQQVTLSCSPISGHRSVSWYQQTPGQGLQFLFEYFSETQRNKGNFPGRFSGRQFSNSRSEMNVSTLELGDSALYLCASSIDRGEETQYFGPGTRLLVL.

There are many counts of this clonotype. The chain recombines TRBV7-3 with TRBJ2-7, with D possibly TRBD1 on 6 matching bases. This CDR3 region has 14 residues. V lost 1 base and J 0 bases, leaving 7 bases between the germline ends. Germline-derived CDR1 and CDR2 are SGHTA and FQGTGA. The CDR3 protein is CASSLMDSSYEQYF. As DNA, the CDR3 is TGTGCCAGCAGCTTAATGGACAGCTCCTACGAGCAGTACTTC.

CDR3 nucleotide sequence: TGTGCCAGCAGCCAAAGACGGGTACAGGGTCCCCATGGCTACACCTTC. Translating gives CASSQRRVQGPHGYTF. The rearrangement uses TRBV3-1 and TRBJ1-2; D is possibly TRBD1 (6 bases). V gave up 2 bases and J gave up 6 bases, with 19 bases separating them. Germline lookup yields CDR1 LGHDT and CDR2 YNNKEL (reference sequence). The CDR3 sequence is 16 residues long.

This sequence joins TRBV6-2 or TRBV6-3 and TRBJ2-3; no firm D call. The V gene's germline CDR1 is MNHEY and CDR2 SVGEGT. Trimming stripped 5 bases from V and 7 bases from J, with 10 bases between. The CDR3 totals 12 residues. Here the CDR3 reads CASSVPLNTQYF. CDR3 sequence (DNA): TGTGCCAGCAGTGTGCCGCTTAATACGCAGTATTTT.

This chain links TRBV4-2 with TRBJ2-1; no definite D call. The CDR3 contains 16 residues. The ends were cut back, 0 bases at V and 0 bases at J, with 9 bases in the middle. The germline V gene encodes CDR1 LGHNA and CDR2 YNFKEQ. In DNA form, the CDR3 reads TGTGCCAGCAGCCAAGAAGGCGGTCCCTCCTACAATGAGCAGTTCTTC. It is translated as CASSQEGGPSYNEQFF.

This clonotype was observed a few times. The chain employs TRBV20-1 and TRBJ2-5; D unresolved. Looked up from germline, CDR1 is DFQATT and CDR2 is SNEGSKA (reference sequence). The V and J ends lost 1 base and 1 base respectively, with 13 bases between them. The CDR3 runs to 15 residues. The CDR3 coding sequence is TGCAGTGCTAGAGTATATACAGACCCCCAAGAGACCCAGTACTTC. The encoded protein is CSARVYTDPQETQYF.

The DNA for the CDR3 is TGTGCCAGCAGCCAAGAAGGGGGGCGGAATCAGCCCCAGCATTTT. Its protein product is CASSQEGGRNQPQHF. The genes are TRBV3-1 and TRBJ1-5, with a possible D match to TRBD1 (6 bases). V lost 0 bases to trimming and J lost 4 bases, with 10 bases between them. Germline values: CDR1 LGHDT, CDR2 YNNKEL (reference sequence). The CDR3 runs 15 residues.

This clonotype was seen a few times. The gene calls are TRBV29-1 and TRBJ2-7; D is unresolved. The V and J ends lost 3 bases and 3 bases respectively, with 6 bases between them. The V gene's germline CDR1 is SQVTM and CDR2 ANQGSEA. This CDR3 region has 11 residues. The CDR3 DNA reads TGCAGCGTTGAGGTCCACTACGAGCAGTACTTC. This encodes CSVEVHYEQYF.

This clonotype was picked up one time. The chain employs TRBV6-2 or TRBV6-3 and TRBJ2-4, with 9 bases aligning to TRBD1. The CDR3 contains 15 residues. In germline, CDR1 is MNHEY, CDR2 SVGEGT. The J segment lost 6 bases and the V segment lost 7 bases, leaving 10 bases of the junction unmatched. DNA of the CDR3: TGTGCCAGCACCCAACCGACAGGGGGGTTAAACATTCAGTACTTC. This translates into CASTQPTGGLNIQYF.

DNA for the CDR3: TGTGCCAGCTGGAGGAGACAGGAGACCCAGTACTTC. This gives the protein CASWRRQETQYF. V usage is TRBV2 and J usage is TRBJ2-5, with D tentatively TRBD1 or TRBD2 (5 bases each). Germline-derived CDR1 and CDR2 are SNHLY and FYNNEI. Trimming removed 8 bases at V and 5 bases at J, with 12 bases between. This CDR3 is 12 amino acids long. The full variable domain, rest sourced from reference TRBV2 and TRBJ2-5, is EPEVTQTPSHQVTQMGQEVILRCVPISNHLYFYWYRQILGQKVEFLVSFYNNEISEKSEIFDDQFSVERPDGSNFTLKIRSTKLEDSAMYFCASWRRQETQYFGPGTRLLVL.

The chain combines TRBV2 with TRBJ2-5; tentatively, D is TRBD1 or TRBD2 (5 bases each). V was cut by 8 bases and J by 10 bases, with 11 bases left in between. Germline assignment: CDR1 SNHLY and CDR2 FYNNEI. This CDR3 region has 10 residues. Here the CDR3 reads CASGDLFQYF. For the CDR3, the DNA is TGTGCCAGCGGGGACCTTTTCCAGTACTTC.

This clonotype was seen a few times. CDR3 region: CSKKGLANNEQFF. The CDR3, as DNA: TGCAGCAAAAAAGGACTAGCGAACAATGAGCAGTTCTTC. The chain recombines TRBV20-1 with TRBJ2-1, with 9 bases matching TRBD2. This CDR3 spans 13 amino acids. Looked up from germline, CDR1 is DFQATT and CDR2 is SNEGSKA (reference sequence).

The V gene is TRBV5-5, the J gene TRBJ2-3, with D possibly being TRBD2 (5 bases). Per the germline V gene, CDR1 is SGHKS and CDR2 is YYEKEE (reference sequence). The ends were cut back, 0 bases at V and 2 bases at J, with 10 bases in the middle. The CDR3 extends over 15 amino acids. The CDR3 DNA follows: TGTGCCAGCAGCTTGGGAGGGATTTACACAGATACGCAGTATTTT. Encoded protein: CASSLGGIYTDTQYF.

The chain links TRBV20-1 to TRBJ2-7; D is ambiguous. Germline assignment: CDR1 DFQATT and CDR2 SNEGSKA (reference sequence). V was trimmed by 6 bases and J by 1 base, leaving 10 bases between them. CDR3 size: 12 residues. The CDR3 DNA follows: TGCAGTGCCAGTCTAGGATCCTACGAGCAGTACTTC. It encodes CSASLGSYEQYF.

This clonotype was observed a few times. The chain is built from TRBV13 and TRBJ1-2, with D possibly matching TRBD1 (6 bases). CDR3 length equals 14 residues. Germline V gives CDR1 PRHDT, CDR2 FYEKMQ (reference sequence). Trimming shortened V by 2 bases and J by 6 bases, and 13 bases separated the two germline ends. As DNA, the CDR3 is TGTGCCAGCAGCTTATGGGAGCAGGGGCATGGCTACACCTTC. Protein: CASSLWEQGHGYTF.

The V gene is TRBV7-2, the J gene TRBJ2-7, with D possibly being TRBD1 (5 bases). Trimming left V 3 bases short and J 7 bases short, with 13 bases between. The CDR3 is made up of 13 amino acids. Germline assignment: CDR1 SGHTA and CDR2 FQGNSA. The CDR3 spells CASSLPGLGEQYF. The CDR3 DNA follows: TGTGCCAGCAGCTTGCCAGGGTTGGGAGAGCAGTACTTC.

The V and J genes are TRBV10-1 and TRBJ2-3; D is unclear. Trimming cost V 6 bases and J 8 bases, with 9 bases left between them. Germline V CDR1 and CDR2: WNHNN, SYGVQD (reference sequence). The CDR3 consists of 11 residues. CDR3 bases: TGCGCCAGCAGCACCAGTGGTACGCAGTATTTT. Protein sequence: CASSTSGTQYF.

The chain carries TRBV12-3 or TRBV12-4 and TRBJ1-2; perhaps TRBD1 as D (5 bases). Trimming stripped 6 bases from V and 6 bases from J, with 14 bases between. The CDR3 is made up of 13 amino acids. As DNA, the CDR3 is TGTGCCAGCAGCCGGCGCGGGGGGGATGGCTACACCTTC. Translated, it gives CASSRRGGDGYTF.

The chain joins TRBV6-5 to TRBJ2-2; 8 bases align to TRBD1. Trimming removed 6 bases from V and 5 bases from J; junction bases left unmatched: 8. The CDR3 extends over 15 amino acids. The germline gives CDR1 MNHEY, CDR2 SVGAGI. The CDR3 is CASRARTGYTGELFF. The CDR3 DNA sequence: TGTGCCAGCAGGGCGAGGACAGGGTATACCGGGGAGCTGTTTTTT.

The J gene is TRBJ1-2, the V gene TRBV14, with D possibly matching TRBD1 (6 bases). This CDR3 has 15 residues. Per the germline V gene, CDR1 is SGHDN and CDR2 is FVKESK. The germline V and J ends were trimmed by 6 bases and 3 bases, with 17 bases remaining between them. CDR3 protein: CASRPTGTPDYGYTF. Written as DNA, the CDR3 is TGTGCCAGCAGACCTACAGGGACCCCGGACTATGGCTACACCTTC. Full variable domain (missing parts from reference TRBV14 and TRBJ1-2): EAGVTQFPSHSVIEKGQTVTLRCDPISGHDNLYWYRRVMGKEIKFLLHFVKESKQDESGMPNNRFLAERTGGTYSTLKVQPAELEDSGVYFCASRPTGTPDYGYTFGSGTRLTVV.